This entry is about one T cell receptor beta chain. What it binds is unknown. The immunoSEQ assay was version 4, run in survey mode. Assay used: immunoSEQ multiplex PCR; TCRdb lists only in-frame clones, some missing. The repertoire includes tens of thousands of clones, less than 85% of them detected once, and 1.5% to 2% sits in the top ten. These data come from a study of persistence of HIV-infected CD4 T cells. The stimulus was an HIV-1 Gag 15-mer peptide pool, 1 ug/peptide/mL. Sorted nonresponding memory CD4+ T cells were CD40L-negative, CD69-negative, CD45RO-high. General observations from the study: Compared with CD3/CD28-stimulated cells, CMV- and Gag-responding cells showed lower TCRbeta richness. Rare CMV-responding cells carrying HIV-1 proviruses were not analyzed separately for TCR.

This receptor was obtained from an adult man with HIV who was CMV-seropositive. The sample consisted of CD4+ T cells sorted from PBMCs after roughly 20-hour stimulation, taken from a patient who received antiretroviral therapy.

CDR3 loop: CASSQDFGDNQPQHF. CDR3 sequence (DNA): TGTGCCAGCAGCCAAGATTTCGGGGACAATCAGCCCCAGCATTTT. The chain couples TRBV4-2 to TRBJ1-5; no definite D call. The V gene's germline CDR1 is LGHNA and CDR2 YNFKEQ. The CDR3 is 15 residues long. V shed 0 bases and J shed 3 bases, with 9 bases lying between them.